The 17 T cell receptor beta chains in this list originate from one sample, sequenced in a study of cytomegalovirus exposure and HLA in healthy donors. This PCR relied on a set of 60 Vbeta primers and 13 Jbeta primers. Sequencing was performed with immunoSEQ multiplex PCR; in TCRdb, only in-frame clones are kept and a portion is missing. This sample carries about 130,000 clones, around 77% of them seen once, and the ten largest clones take around 2%. Sequenced input: PBMCs. The receptors were gathered from a man younger than 40 in good health and CMV-seronegative.

V and J are TRBV4-1 and TRBJ1-3; 7 bases line up with TRBD1. The junction had 8 bases not matched to a gene; V was cut back by 4 bases and J by 2 bases. Germline CDR1 reads MGHRA; CDR2 reads YSYEKL. The CDR3 is made up of 16 amino acids. This CDR3 reads CASSPPPQGAGNTIYF. CDR3 DNA: TGCGCCAGCAGCCCCCCACCCCAGGGGGCTGGAAACACCATATATTTT.

The J gene is TRBJ1-2, the V gene TRBV28, with D possibly TRBD1 on 5 matching bases. Deletions cut 3 bases from V and 4 bases from J, with 21 bases between. Germline V gene sequence: CDR1 MDHEN, CDR2 SYDVKM. CDR3 length: 17 amino acids. CDR3 coding DNA: TGTGCCAGCAGTTTTGAAGGGGCGACGGGCGGAACCTATGGCTACACCTTC. Residues: CASSFEGATGGTYGYTF.

This clone occurred a few times. The J gene is TRBJ2-7, the V gene TRBV1; the D call of TRBD1 is as the table states it, not checked on the DNA. TRBV1 constitutes a pseudogene. The CDR3 runs 15 residues. This CDR3 is CTSSQESQGVNEQYF. In DNA form, the CDR3 reads TGCACCAGCAGCCAAGAGTCACAGGGAGTTAACGAGCAGTACTTC.

The genes are TRBV4-1 and TRBJ2-3, with TRBD2 as a possible D gene (5 bases). Trimming left V 1 base short and J 7 bases short, with 15 bases between. The CDR3 runs 15 residues. The V gene's germline CDR1 is MGHRA and CDR2 YSYEKL. CDR3 loop: CASSQGVLWRNTQYF. Written as DNA, the CDR3 is TGCGCCAGCAGCCAAGGGGTCTTATGGAGGAATACGCAGTATTTT.

This chain uses TRBV5-6 with TRBJ1-2; maybe TRBD1 (5 bases). The V gene's germline CDR1 is SGHDT and CDR2 YYEEEE. V shed 1 base and J shed 1 base, with 5 bases lying between them. This CDR3 region has 13 residues. CDR3 protein: CASSLQGNYGYTF. The CDR3, as DNA: TGTGCCAGCAGCTTGCAGGGTAACTATGGCTACACCTTC.

V is TRBV29-1 and J is TRBJ2-3; D may be TRBD2 (5 bases). The CDR3 sequence is 14 residues long. The germline CDR1 and CDR2 sequences are SQVTM and ANQGSEA. V lost 5 bases and J lost 4, with 16 bases in between. The chain's CDR3 is CSVRLQLRADTQYF. The CDR3 nucleotides read TGCAGCGTTCGACTACAATTAAGGGCAGATACGCAGTATTTT.

The CDR3 spells CASRAGLLTDTQYF. The CDR3 bases are TGTGCCAGCAGGGCTGGACTCCTCACAGATACGCAGTATTTT. The chain combines TRBV7-9 with TRBJ2-3; D is perhaps TRBD2 (5 bases). The CDR3 contains 14 residues. Looked up from germline, CDR1 is SEHNR and CDR2 is FQNEAQ (reference sequence). Trimming pared 6 bases from V and 2 bases from J, leaving 12 bases between. Looking up the rest from reference TRBV7-9 and TRBJ2-3 gives the full variable domain: DTGVSQNPRHKITKRGQNVTFRCDPISEHNRLYWYRQTLGQGPEFLTYFQNEAQLEKSRLLSDRFSAERPKGSFSTLEIQRTEQGDSAMYLCASRAGLLTDTQYFGPGTRLTVL.

CDR3 amino acids: CATKPIDRPTDTQYF. CDR3 nucleotides: TGTGCCACCAAACCTATCGACAGGCCCACAGATACGCAGTATTTT. The chain links TRBV10-3 to TRBJ2-3; weak D call: TRBD1 (6 bases). This CDR3 has 15 residues. Trimming removed 10 bases from V and 2 bases from J, with 19 bases in between. Looked up from germline, CDR1 is ENHRY and CDR2 is SYGVKD.

The chain uses TRBV5-1 and TRBJ1-2; D remains unclear. V gave up 4 bases and J gave up 6 bases, with 13 bases separating them. This CDR3 region has 13 residues. In germline, CDR1 is SGHRS, CDR2 YFSETQ. CDR3 bases: TGCGCCAGCAGCCTTGGGTGGCAGGATGGCTACACCTTC. Protein: CASSLGWQDGYTF.

This clone was seen a few times. The chain links TRBV7-6 to TRBJ2-3; 12 bases fit TRBD2. The CDR3 runs 18 residues. CDR1 and CDR2 from the germline V gene are SGHVS and FNYEAQ. Losses at the gene ends were 3 bases for V and 4 bases for J; bases not matched to a gene: 11. CDR3 loop: CASSLSASGRAVADTQYF. CDR3 nucleotides: TGTGCCAGCAGCTTGTCGGCTAGCGGGAGGGCCGTAGCAGATACGCAGTATTTT.

The V call is TRBV5-8, the J call TRBJ2-3, with no clear D. Germline CDR1 is SGHTS and CDR2 is YDEGEE. There are 14 residues in the CDR3. The V and J ends lost 0 bases and 2 bases respectively, with 7 bases between them. The CDR3 loop reads CASSLGVYTDTQYF. The CDR3 DNA reads TGTGCCAGCAGCTTGGGAGTATACACAGATACGCAGTATTTT.

CDR3: CASSFPQGAYEQYF. The CDR3 DNA sequence: TGTGCCAGCAGCTTCCCCCAGGGGGCCTACGAGCAGTACTTC. This chain uses TRBV7-8 with TRBJ2-7; 7 nucleotides line up with TRBD1. V trimming: 3 bases; J trimming: 2 bases; junction bases outside the gene matches: 4. The CDR3 is made up of 14 amino acids. Germline loops: CDR1 SGHVS, CDR2 FQNEAQ.

The chain uses TRBV28 and TRBJ2-3; 10 nucleotides match TRBD2. This CDR3 spans 13 amino acids. Germline CDR1 MDHEN, CDR2 SYDVKM. With V trimmed by 5 bases and J by 11 bases, 7 bases remained unmatched. For the CDR3, the DNA is TGTGCCAGCAGTCAGACTAGCGGGCTTGGGCAGTATTTT. The encoded protein is CASSQTSGLGQYF.

This clone was counted a few times. The chain employs TRBV28 and TRBJ2-3; TRBD2 matches at 7 bases. Germline V gives CDR1 MDHEN, CDR2 SYDVKM. CDR3 length: 15 amino acids. V shed 5 bases, J shed 0 bases, and the junction held 5 bases outside the gene matches. The CDR3 loop is CASSESGISTDTQYF. The CDR3 region has the DNA TGTGCCAGCAGTGAGAGCGGGATTAGCACAGATACGCAGTATTTT.

This chain links TRBV5-8 with TRBJ2-3; no clear D. The length of the CDR3 is 12 residues. The germline CDR1 and CDR2 sequences are SGHTS and YDEGEE. Trimming pared 9 bases from V and 6 bases from J, leaving 14 bases between. The chain's CDR3 is CAKGSATDTQYF. The CDR3 nucleotides are TGTGCCAAAGGCAGCGCCACGGATACGCAGTATTTT.

The sample holds a few counts of this clone. The chain combines TRBV21-1 with TRBJ1-1. TRBV21-1 is designated a pseudogene. The CDR3 sequence is 14 residues long. The CDR3 DNA follows: TGTGCCAGCAGCAGCGGGGAGCAGAACACTGAAGCTTTCTTT. Its protein product is CASSSGEQNTEAFF.

The chain employs TRBV11-2 and TRBJ1-1, with TRBD1 matching over 7 bases. In germline, CDR1 is SGHAT, CDR2 FQNNGV. The CDR3 consists of 14 residues. V dropped 5 bases and J dropped 5; count of bases not matched to a gene: 8. The CDR3 nucleotides read TGTGCCAGCAGCACTCGACAGGGTATAACTGAAGCTTTCTTT. The encoded protein is CASSTRQGITEAFF. Together with reference TRBV11-2 and TRBJ1-1, the CDR3 gives the full variable domain: EAGVAQSPRYKIIEKRQSVAFWCNPISGHATLYWYQQILGQGPKLLIQFQNNGVVDDSQLPKDRFSAERLKGVDSTLKIQPAKLEDSAVYLCASSTRQGITEAFFGQGTRLTVV.